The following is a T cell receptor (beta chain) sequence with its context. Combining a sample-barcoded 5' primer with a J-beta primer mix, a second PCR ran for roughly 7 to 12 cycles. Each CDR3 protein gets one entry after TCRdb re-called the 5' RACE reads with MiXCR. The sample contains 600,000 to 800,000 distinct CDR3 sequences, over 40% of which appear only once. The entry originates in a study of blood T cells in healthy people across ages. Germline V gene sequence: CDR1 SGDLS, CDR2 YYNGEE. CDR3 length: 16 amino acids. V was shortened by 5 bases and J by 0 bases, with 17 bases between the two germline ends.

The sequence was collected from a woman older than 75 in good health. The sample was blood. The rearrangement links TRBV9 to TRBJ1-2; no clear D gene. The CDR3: CASRPTGSSTNYGYTF. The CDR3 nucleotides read TGTGCCAGCAGACCAACGGGGAGTTCAACTAACTATGGCTACACCTTC.